This entry concerns a single T cell receptor (beta chain). The data derive from a study of T cell responses to AZD1222 COVID-19 vaccine. V was cut by 8 bases and J by 5 bases, with 13 bases left in between. The germline gives CDR1 SNHLY, CDR2 FYNNEI. The CDR3 runs 14 residues. Assay: immunoSEQ multiplex PCR; the TCRdb copy retains only in-frame clones and omits some. The data show about 93,000 clones, approximately 89% seen once. This sequence joins TRBV2 and TRBJ1-6; D is unresolved. The clonotype comes from an adult in good health. The sequenced sample was peripheral blood, obtained on day 0 of MenACWY control vaccination. The CDR3 protein is CASLPSVNNSPLHF. CDR3 in DNA: TGTGCCAGCCTCCCGTCAGTGAATAATTCACCCCTCCACTTT.